The 8 T cell receptor beta chains reported below all come from one sample, sequenced in a study of cytomegalovirus exposure and HLA in healthy donors. Vbeta (60) and Jbeta (13) primers were used in the PCR. Libraries were prepared by immunoSEQ multiplex PCR; TCRdb keeps only in-frame clonotypes and omits some of them. This table holds 200,000 to 300,000 clones, just under 85% found once. Sequenced input: PBMCs. These receptors were obtained from a woman aged 40 to 50 in good health and CMV-seropositive.

With respect to this clone: Other DNA variants within this sample encode the same CDR3. This chain connects TRBV7-2 to TRBJ2-5; 8 bases map to TRBD1. The CDR3 spans 14 residues. With 1 base clipped from V and 5 bases from J, the junction kept 3 bases outside the gene matches. The germline CDR1 and CDR2 sequences are SGHTA and FQGNSA. CDR3 DNA sequence: TGTGCCAGCAGCTTAGGGACAGGGCGGGAGACCCAGTACTTC. It specifies CASSLGTGRETQYF.

The chain links TRBV6-5 to TRBJ1-2, with D tentatively TRBD1 (5 bases). The CDR3 spans 13 residues. Germline V gives CDR1 MNHEY, CDR2 SVGAGI. Trimming left V 5 bases short and J 5 bases short, with 12 bases between. The CDR3 is CASSGATNYGYTF. CDR3 nucleotide sequence: TGTGCCAGCAGTGGGGCGACCAATTATGGCTACACCTTC.

This clone was observed a few times. The chain couples TRBV30 to TRBJ1-3, with 7 positions matching TRBD1. Germline V lookup: CDR1 GTSNPN, CDR2 SVGIG (reference sequence). V lost 3 bases to trimming and J lost 2 bases; unmatched junction nucleotides: 4. This CDR3 spans 14 amino acids. CDR3 region: CAWRPGTAGNTIYF. The DNA of the CDR3 is TGTGCCTGGAGGCCGGGGACAGCTGGAAACACCATATATTTT.

The chain recombines TRBV4-3 with TRBJ2-1, with 9 nucleotides matching TRBD2. CDR1 and CDR2 (germline): LGHNA, YSLEER. The CDR3 is made up of 18 amino acids. Trimming removed 0 bases from V and 6 bases from J; junction bases left unmatched: 12. CDR3 nucleotide sequence: TGCGCCAGCAGCCAAGATTCGGCGGGAGGGCCTGGTCTCAATGAGCAGTTCTTC. It translates to CASSQDSAGGPGLNEQFF.

This chain uses TRBV5-4 with TRBJ1-3; TRBD1 matches 7 bases. V was pared by 4 bases and J by 3 bases, with 4 bases of the junction left unmatched. The CDR3 contains 14 residues. The V gene's germline CDR1 is SGHNT and CDR2 YYREEE (reference sequence). The CDR3 region has the DNA TGTGCCAGCAGCGGGGACAGCTTTGGAAACACCATATATTTT. It encodes CASSGDSFGNTIYF.

The CDR3 bases are TGTGCCAGCAGCTCCCGGACTAGCGGGAGAACAGATACGCAGTATTTT. It specifies CASSSRTSGRTDTQYF. V and J are TRBV9 and TRBJ2-3; 13 nucleotides line up with TRBD2. V shed 4 bases, J shed 3 bases, and the junction held 5 bases outside the gene matches. The CDR3 is 16 amino acids. Germline CDR1 reads SGDLS; CDR2 reads YYNGEE.

The chain has TRBV5-5 and TRBJ2-5, with 10 bases aligning to TRBD1. TRBJ2-7 explains the end of the DNA better; the J call may be wrong. This CDR3 is 14 amino acids long. CDR1 and CDR2 from the germline V gene are SGHKS and YYEKEE (reference sequence). This CDR3 is CASSLDWDRGEQYF. For the CDR3, the DNA is TGTGCCAGCAGCTTGGACTGGGACAGGGGCGAGCAGTACTTC.

The chain's CDR3 is CASSLDSEPYEQYF. In DNA, the CDR3 is TGCGCCAGCAGCTTGGATTCGGAGCCCTACGAGCAGTACTTC. V gene TRBV5-1 combines with J gene TRBJ2-7; unclear D gene. Germline V gives CDR1 SGHRS, CDR2 YFSETQ. The CDR3 covers 14 residues. Trimming pared 0 bases from V and 2 bases from J, leaving 9 bases between. The full variable domain, in which reference TRBV5-1 and TRBJ2-7 provide the parts outside the CDR3, is KAGVTQTPRYLIKTRGQQVTLSCSPISGHRSVSWYQQTPGQGLQFLFEYFSETQRNKGNFPGRFSGRQFSNSRSEMNVSTLELGDSALYLCASSLDSEPYEQYFGPGTRLTVT.